The text below deals with one TCR gamma chain. Its antigen is as yet unknown. Other DNA variants within this sample encode the same CDR3. This entry is derived from a study of Vδ1+ human thymocytes. Trimming at V came to 4 bases and at J to 5 bases, leaving 5 bases not matched to a gene. Germline V CDR1 and CDR2: GITISATS, ISYDGTV (reference sequence). This CDR3 contains 16 residues. Study-level points and caveats: Bulk repertoire data may be misinterpreted because of unexpected Vdelta2 sequences. Thymic delta-chain repertoires held roughly 20% Vdelta2 sequences and few Vdelta3, despite high sort purity. Thymic TRG and TRD repertoires appeared highly polyclonal.

After alphabeta T cell depletion, CD3+ Vdelta1+ Vdelta2- thymocytes were sorted. RNA was extracted from the cells and then reverse transcribed. Pooled V-gene forward primers with one constant-region reverse primer generated the CDR3 amplicons by multiplex PCR. TCRdb re-called the multiplex PCR reads using CATT. Of over 25,000 gamma-chain clones in the sample, about a fifth were seen once. What was sequenced was Vdelta1+ gamma-delta thymocytes from the thymus. Sample subset: FACS-sorted CD3+ TCRalphabeta- TCRVdelta1+ TCRVdelta2- thymocytes. The sequence came from a boy in the first two years of life who had congenital heart surgery. The gene calls are TRGV9 and TRGJP. The CDR3 bases are TGTGCCTTGTGGGAAGTTAAAGAGTTGGGCAAAAAAATCAAGGTATTT. Amino acids: CALWEVKELGKKIKVF.